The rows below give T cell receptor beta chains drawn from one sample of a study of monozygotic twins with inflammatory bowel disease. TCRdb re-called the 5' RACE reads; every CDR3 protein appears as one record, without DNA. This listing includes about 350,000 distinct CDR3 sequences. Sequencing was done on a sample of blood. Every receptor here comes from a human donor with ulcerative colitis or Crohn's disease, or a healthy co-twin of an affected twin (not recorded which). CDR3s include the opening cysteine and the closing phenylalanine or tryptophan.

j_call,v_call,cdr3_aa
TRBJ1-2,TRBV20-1,CSARDPGGKGYTF
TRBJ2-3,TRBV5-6,CASSPVGGGLSTDTQYF
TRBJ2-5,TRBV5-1,CASSKERESYQETQYF
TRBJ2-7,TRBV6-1,CASRTEGDEQYF
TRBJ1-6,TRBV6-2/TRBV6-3,CASSYSVTSPLHF
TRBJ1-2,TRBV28,CASTSSAGGYTF
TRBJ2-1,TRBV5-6,CASSWAGAGEYNEQFF
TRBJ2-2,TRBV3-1,CASSRGHPWELFF
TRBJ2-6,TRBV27,CASSLWSSGANVLTF
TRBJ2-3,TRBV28,CASTRTFSTDTQYF
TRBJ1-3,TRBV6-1,CASSPTDIQNSGNTIYF
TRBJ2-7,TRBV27,CASSLWATSGSLPYEQYF
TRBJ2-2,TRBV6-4,CASGGATGELFF
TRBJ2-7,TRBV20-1,CSARGPGMGYEQYF
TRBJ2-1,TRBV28,CASSTPGEEQFF
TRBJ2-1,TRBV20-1,CSASKGGYNEQFF
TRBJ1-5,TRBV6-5,CASSAGILQPQHF
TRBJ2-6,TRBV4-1,CASSQGFGASDVLTF
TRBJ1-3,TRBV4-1,CASSQLWTPGTVSSGNTIYF
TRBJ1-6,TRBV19,CASGQINSPLHF
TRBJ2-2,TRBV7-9,CASSNEARNTGELFF
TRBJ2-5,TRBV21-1,CASSNLGREVETQYF
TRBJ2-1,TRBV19,CASSKLFTYNEQFF
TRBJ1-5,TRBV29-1,CSVTRGGGRNQPQHF
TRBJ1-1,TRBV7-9,CASSAGGGKAFF
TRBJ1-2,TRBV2,CASTKIRGLEDGYTF
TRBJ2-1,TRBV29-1,CSVGATGGGSNEQFF
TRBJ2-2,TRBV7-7,CASKTSGAGELFF
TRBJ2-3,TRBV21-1,CASSKLRGTTTPDTQYF
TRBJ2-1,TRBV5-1,CASSFDAGGRGFF
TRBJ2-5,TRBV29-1,CSVEDYGTQYF
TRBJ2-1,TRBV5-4,CASRTFDRNNEQFF
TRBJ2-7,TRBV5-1,CASSTRDFSYEQYF
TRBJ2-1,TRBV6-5,CASSRDREQFF
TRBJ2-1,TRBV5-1,CASRFGGVNSYNEQFF
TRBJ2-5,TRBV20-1,CSARDPGQGPGETQYF
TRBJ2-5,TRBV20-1,CSARGGTREETQYF
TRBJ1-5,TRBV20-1,CSASPYKTGMLRDQPQHF
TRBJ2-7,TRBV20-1,CSATWDRGYEQYF
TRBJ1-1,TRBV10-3,CAISAAKGGSTEAFF
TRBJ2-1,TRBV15,CATSRESNSYNEQFF
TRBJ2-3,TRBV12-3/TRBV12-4,CASSWVGSTDTQYF
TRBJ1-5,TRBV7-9,CASSLAPPEPQHF